These 13 T cell receptor beta chains originate from one sample sequenced in a study of monozygotic twins with inflammatory bowel disease. TCRdb derives one entry per CDR3 protein from the 5' RACE reads, leaving out DNA. Here the sample table reports approximately 390,000 distinct CDR3 sequences. The sample consisted of blood. These receptors originate from a human donor with ulcerative colitis or Crohn's disease, or a healthy co-twin of an affected twin (not recorded which).

This chain links TRBV24-1 with TRBJ2-1. The CDR3 has 11 amino acids. Germline V gene lookup returns CDR1 KGHDR and CDR2 SFDVKD. CDR3 in amino acids: CATSVLNEQFF.

The genes are TRBV18 and TRBJ1-1; TCRdb selects TRBD1, and the lack of DNA leaves this call unchecked. This CDR3 has 16 residues. CDR1 is KGHSH, CDR2 LQKENI, per germline. The CDR3 here is CASSLLGQGKDTEAFF. The full variable domain, completed using reference TRBV18 and TRBJ1-1, is NAGVMQNPRHLVRRRGQEARLRCSPMKGHSHVYWYRQLPEEGLKFMVYLQKENIIDESGMPKERFSAEFPKEGPSILRIQQVVRGDSAAYFCASSLLGQGKDTEAFFGQGTRLTVV.

CDR3 in amino acids: CASSSEQGVNSPLHF. J is TRBJ1-6 and V is TRBV7-9; with no DNA, the TCRdb D assignment of TRBD1 cannot be verified. Germline loops: CDR1 SEHNR, CDR2 FQNEAQ (reference sequence). There are 15 residues in the CDR3.

J is TRBJ2-1 and V is TRBV11-2; TCRdb reports TRBD2, a call that lacks DNA to check it against. CDR3 length equals 14 residues. CDR1 is SGHAT and CDR2 is FQNNGV in the germline V gene. CDR3: CASSGGAGRSEQFF.

The rearrangement uses TRBV5-1 and TRBJ2-5; TCRdb names TRBD1, which stays unverified in the absence of DNA. Germline V CDR1 and CDR2: SGHRS, YFSETQ. CDR3 length: 18 residues. The CDR3 loop is CASSLPPLDRELQETQYF.

The gene calls are TRBV20-1 and TRBJ2-1. In germline, CDR1 is DFQATT, CDR2 SNEGSKA (reference sequence). There are 15 residues in the CDR3. The CDR3 loop is CSAPTFGESYNEQFF.

This sequence joins TRBV20-1 and TRBJ2-1; TCRdb indicates TRBD2, and absent DNA this call remains unverified. There are 13 residues in the CDR3. The germline V gene encodes CDR1 DFQATT and CDR2 SNEGSKA (reference sequence). CDR3 loop: CSARLAGANEQFF.

The gene calls are TRBV5-1 and TRBJ2-1; TCRdb's assignment of TRBD1 cannot be checked, as there is no DNA. This CDR3 is 14 amino acids long. The germline CDR1 and CDR2 sequences are SGHRS and YFSETQ. This CDR3 is CASTRGGAGNEQFF.

V is TRBV7-7 and J is TRBJ2-5; without DNA, the TCRdb call of TRBD1 cannot be checked. The CDR3 has 15 residues. Per germline, CDR1 SSHAT and CDR2 FNYEAQ (reference sequence). CDR3 in amino acids: CGSSQTYGGQETQYF.

The rearrangement joins TRBV5-1 to TRBJ1-1. This CDR3 has 13 amino acids. CDR1 SGHRS and CDR2 YFSETQ come from the germline V gene. This chain's CDR3 is CASSLEGSTEAFF.

The V and J genes are TRBV6-1 and TRBJ1-6; with no DNA, the TCRdb D assignment of TRBD1 cannot be verified. CDR1 and CDR2 from the germline V gene are MNHNS and SASEGT. The CDR3 length is 14 residues. The CDR3 loop is CASSQRGLNSPLHF.

The rearrangement links TRBV7-3 to TRBJ1-1. Germline V lookup: CDR1 SGHTA, CDR2 FQGTGA. This CDR3 is built from 13 residues. CDR3 region: CASSFDGNTEAFF.

This chain uses TRBV7-2 with TRBJ1-1; TCRdb indicates TRBD1, and absent DNA this call remains unverified. This CDR3 contains 14 residues. Germline V gene lookup returns CDR1 SGHTA and CDR2 FQGNSA. CDR3 protein: CASRGGGVITEAFF.